This TCR beta chain was sequenced for a study of cytotoxic CD8 clonotypes in ibrutinib-treated CLL. V shed 4 bases and J shed 1 base, with 5 bases lying between them. The CDR3 spans 12 residues. Germline V lookup: CDR1 SGHDT, CDR2 YYEEEE. In this sample, this clone turned up once. Sequencing sought depths of 1 in 200,000 to 1 in 1 million T cells. The table came from immunoSEQ multiplex PCR; TCRdb's copy has only in-frame clones and leaves some out. The sample yields 150,000 to 200,000 clones, approximately 80% seen once. Sequencing was performed on PBMCs, taken after 24 months of ibrutinib treatment. The V call is TRBV5-6, the J call TRBJ2-5; no clear D gene. This clonotype was sampled from a human donor with chronic lymphocytic leukemia. The CDR3, as DNA: TGTGCCAGCAGCCAGCTCCAAGAGACCCAGTACTTC. This codes for CASSQLQETQYF. Together with reference TRBV5-6 and TRBJ2-5, the CDR3 gives the full variable domain: DAGVTQSPTHLIKTRGQQVTLRCSPKSGHDTVSWYQQALGQGPQFIFQYYEEEERQRGNFPDRFSGHQFPNYSSELNVNALLLGDSALYLCASSQLQETQYFGPGTRLLVL.